The 8 T cell receptor beta chains below come from one sample, sequenced in a study of cytomegalovirus exposure and HLA in healthy donors. 60 Vbeta and 13 Jbeta primers were used in PCR. Clones were read by immunoSEQ multiplex PCR, and TCRdb kept only the in-frame ones, dropping some. The data show 160,000 or so clones, about 78% seen once. Sequences were obtained from PBMCs. The receptors were sampled from a male donor in good health and CMV-seronegative.

The chain uses TRBV6-1 and TRBJ1-2; a weak D match, TRBD1 (6 bases). The V and J ends lost 7 bases and 2 bases respectively, with 11 bases between them. Germline V gene sequence: CDR1 MNHNS, CDR2 SASEGT. The CDR3 has 13 residues. The CDR3 DNA is TGTGCCAGCACCCGGACAGTAAACTATGGCTACACCTTC. Protein product: CASTRTVNYGYTF.

The CDR3 protein is CASSLDGINYGYTF. The DNA for the CDR3 is TGTGCCAGCAGCTTAGACGGGATCAACTATGGCTACACCTTC. This chain links TRBV7-2 with TRBJ1-2; the D is unclear. Trimming took off 1 base at V and 2 bases at J, with 8 bases between the two ends. Germline V lookup: CDR1 SGHTA, CDR2 FQGNSA. The CDR3 is 14 amino acids.

Note on this clone: Additional DNA sequences in this sample encode the identical CDR3. The rearrangement joins TRBV2 to TRBJ1-3; unclear D gene. V was pared by 2 bases and J by 4 bases, with 12 bases between. This CDR3 has 15 amino acids. Per germline, CDR1 SNHLY and CDR2 FYNNEI. The CDR3 loop reads CASSESYSRGNTIYF. The CDR3 DNA reads as TGTGCCAGCAGTGAAAGTTACTCTCGAGGAAACACCATATATTTT.

The sample holds one count of this clone. V usage is TRBV7-9 and J usage is TRBJ2-3; TRBD1 agrees at 7 bases. Germline CDR1 reads SEHNR; CDR2 reads FQNEAQ (reference sequence). The CDR3 consists of 15 residues. After removal of 5 bases from V and 5 bases from J, the junction contained 10 bases not matched to a gene. The CDR3 loop is CASSQNDRVQDTQYF. The CDR3 coding sequence is TGTGCCAGCAGCCAAAATGACAGGGTCCAAGATACGCAGTATTTT.

The rearrangement links TRBV5-4 to TRBJ2-5, with 8 bases matching TRBD2. V gave up 4 bases and J gave up 1 base; unmatched junction bases: 9. CDR1 is SGHNT and CDR2 is YYREEE in the germline V gene (reference sequence). CDR3 length equals 16 residues. DNA of the CDR3: TGTGCCAGCAGCCTAGTTGGTAGCGGGGTCCAAGAGACCCAGTACTTC. Its protein product is CASSLVGSGVQETQYF.

This chain links TRBV5-1 with TRBJ1-1; D ambiguous. CDR1 is SGHRS and CDR2 is YFSETQ in the germline V gene. V gave up 0 bases and J gave up 2 bases, with 8 bases separating them. The CDR3 totals 14 residues. CDR3 loop: CASSLAAGNTEAFF. In DNA, the CDR3 is TGCGCCAGCAGCTTGGCCGCGGGAAACACTGAAGCTTTCTTT.

This clone was observed a few times. The chain is built from TRBV5-1 and TRBJ1-4; TRBD1 might be the D (5 bases). The CDR3 sequence is 15 residues long. Germline V gene sequence: CDR1 SGHRS, CDR2 YFSETQ. Trimming stripped 4 bases from V and 3 bases from J, with 13 bases between. The CDR3 here is CASSLGLLANEKLFF. The CDR3 DNA reads TGCGCCAGCAGCCTGGGACTCCTCGCTAATGAAAAACTGTTTTTT. Full variable domain (missing parts from reference TRBV5-1 and TRBJ1-4): KAGVTQTPRYLIKTRGQQVTLSCSPISGHRSVSWYQQTPGQGLQFLFEYFSETQRNKGNFPGRFSGRQFSNSRSEMNVSTLELGDSALYLCASSLGLLANEKLFFGSGTQLSVL.

A remark on this clone: A read error may account for a junction end that differs from germline. The chain carries TRBV19 and TRBJ1-5; the D gene is possibly TRBD1 (6 bases). The germline V gene has CDR1 LNHDA and CDR2 SQIVND (reference sequence). The CDR3 has 15 amino acids. CDR3 sequence reads: CATSGGRGANQPQHF. DNA of the CDR3: TGTGCCACTAGTGGGGGGCGGGGGGCGAATCAGCCCCAGCATTTT.